This entry lists 6 T cell receptor beta chains sequenced from one sample in a study of PD-1 blockade in classical Hodgkin lymphoma. Produced via immunoSEQ multiplex PCR; TCRdb's table is partial and in-frame only. The sample yields about 17,000 clones, around 80% seen once. All patients experienced relapse after autologous stem cell transplantation, and brentuximab vedotin exposure was variable. The sample consisted of peripheral blood mononuclear cells (PBMCs), taken at baseline. All receptors come from a human donor with classical Hodgkin lymphoma.

This chain links TRBV27 with TRBJ2-3; TRBD1 or TRBD2 may be the D gene (5 bases each). Trimming shortened V by 4 bases and J by 2 bases, and 7 bases separated the two germline ends. CDR1 MNHEY and CDR2 SMNVEV come from the germline V gene (reference sequence). The CDR3 is made up of 13 amino acids. The CDR3 loop is CASSWGITDTQYF. In nucleotides, the CDR3 is TGTGCCAGCAGTTGGGGGATCACAGATACGCAGTATTTT.

The rearrangement uses TRBV9 and TRBJ2-7; D unresolved. Germline CDR1 is SGDLS and CDR2 is YYNGEE. The V gene lost 2 bases and the J gene lost 0 bases, with 9 bases spanning the gap. This CDR3 has 14 amino acids. The CDR3 region has the DNA TGTGCCAGCAGCGTCCTGACTGACTCCTACGAGCAGTACTTC. Protein: CASSVLTDSYEQYF.

The rearrangement links TRBV28 to TRBJ2-6; 8 nucleotides align to TRBD1. J lost 0 bases, V lost 6 bases, and 7 bases had no gene match. The CDR3 has 17 amino acids. Per germline, CDR1 MDHEN and CDR2 SYDVKM. DNA of the CDR3: TGTGCCAGCAGATCCGGGACAGGCATCTCTGGGGCCAACGTCCTGACTTTC. Protein sequence: CASRSGTGISGANVLTF. Full variable domain (rest looked up from reference TRBV28 and TRBJ2-6): DVKVTQSSRYLVKRTGEKVFLECVQDMDHENMFWYRQDPGLGLRLIYFSYDVKMKEKGDIPEGYSVSREKKERFSLILESASTNQTSMYLCASRSGTGISGANVLTFGAGSRLTVL.

This chain uses TRBV5-6 with TRBJ1-2, with no clear D. The CDR3 is 11 amino acids. V was shortened by 0 bases and J by 8 bases, with 5 bases between the two germline ends. Germline V CDR1 and CDR2: SGHDT, YYEEEE. CDR3 sequence: CASSLESGYTF. In DNA, the CDR3 is TGTGCCAGCAGCTTGGAATCGGGCTACACCTTC.

Only a few counts were recorded for this clone. CDR3 amino acids: CASSAMTGGGTEAFF. Here the CDR3 DNA reads TGTGCCAGCAGCGCTATGACAGGGGGAGGAACTGAAGCTTTCTTT. This chain joins TRBV9 and TRBJ1-1, with 9 bases aligning to TRBD1. The CDR3 has 15 amino acids. Losses at the gene ends were 3 bases for V and 5 bases for J; bases not matched to a gene: 8. Germline V gene sequence: CDR1 SGDLS, CDR2 YYNGEE.

The chain couples TRBV6-5 to TRBJ1-1; D perhaps matches TRBD1 (6 bases). Trimming took 2 bases from V and 2 from J, leaving 12 bases between them. Germline assignment: CDR1 MNHEY and CDR2 SVGAGI. The CDR3 sequence is 15 residues long. The CDR3 loop is CASSYGDRTNTEAFF. For the CDR3, the DNA is TGTGCCAGCAGTTACGGCGACAGGACCAACACTGAAGCTTTCTTT.